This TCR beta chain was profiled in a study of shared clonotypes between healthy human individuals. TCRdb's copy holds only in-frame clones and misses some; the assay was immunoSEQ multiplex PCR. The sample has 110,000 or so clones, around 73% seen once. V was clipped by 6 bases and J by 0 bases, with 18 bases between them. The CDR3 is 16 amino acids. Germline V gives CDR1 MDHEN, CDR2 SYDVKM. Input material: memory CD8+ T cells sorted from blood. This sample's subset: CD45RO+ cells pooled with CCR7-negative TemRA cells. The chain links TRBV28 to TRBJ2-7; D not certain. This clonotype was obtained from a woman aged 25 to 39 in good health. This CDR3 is CASSATSHLPSYEQYF. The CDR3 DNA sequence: TGTGCCAGCAGCGCCACCAGTCACCTGCCCTCCTACGAGCAGTACTTC.